Each of the 23 T cell receptor beta chains below was sequenced from the same sample in a study of cytomegalovirus exposure and HLA in healthy donors. Some clones are missing from TCRdb's copy, which holds only in-frame ones; the method was immunoSEQ multiplex PCR. The table has about 150,000 clones, approximately 86% seen once. The sequencing sample was made of PBMCs. The receptors were sampled from a man aged 18-30 years in good health and CMV-seropositive.

V and J are TRBV5-6 and TRBJ2-1; the match to TRBD2 covers 8 bases. The germline V gene has CDR1 SGHDT and CDR2 YYEEEE. The CDR3 runs to 15 residues. V lost 2 bases and J lost 4; bases outside the gene matches: 5. This CDR3 is CASSFLLAAYNEQFF. Written as DNA, the CDR3 is TGTGCCAGCAGCTTCTTACTAGCGGCTTACAATGAGCAGTTCTTC.

This chain connects TRBV5-1 to TRBJ2-1; TRBD2 matches at 9 bases. Per germline, CDR1 SGHRS and CDR2 YFSETQ. The V segment lost 1 base and the J segment 7 bases; nucleotides outside the gene matches: 6. CDR3 length: 15 amino acids. CDR3 bases: TGCGCCAGCAGCTTGACTAGCGGGCCGGTAAATGAGCAGTTCTTC. As protein: CASSLTSGPVNEQFF.

This clone has only a few counts. V gene TRBV10-3 combines with J gene TRBJ2-3; D is unresolved. V was trimmed by 4 bases and J by 0 bases, leaving 14 bases between them. The CDR3 extends over 16 amino acids. Per germline, CDR1 ENHRY and CDR2 SYGVKD. The CDR3 protein is CAISVALGVSTDTQYF. CDR3 nucleotide sequence: TGTGCCATCAGTGTCGCGCTTGGAGTAAGCACAGATACGCAGTATTTT.

The CDR3 coding sequence is TGTGCCAGCAGCTTATCGACGGGGGGGCGCAGGGATGAGCAGTTCTTC. Translated, it gives CASSLSTGGRRDEQFF. The chain links TRBV7-2 to TRBJ2-1; 8 bases agree with TRBD2. The J segment lost 8 bases and the V segment lost 2 bases, leaving 11 bases of the junction unmatched. In germline, CDR1 is SGHTA, CDR2 FQGNSA. The CDR3 covers 16 residues. Supplemented by reference TRBV7-2 and TRBJ2-1, the full variable domain reads GAGVSQSPSNKVTEKGKDVELRCDPISGHTALYWYRQSLGQGLEFLIYFQGNSAPDKSGLPSDRFSAERTGGSVSTLTIQRTQQEDSAVYLCASSLSTGGRRDEQFFGPGTRLTVL.

The genes are TRBV6-5 and TRBJ1-6, with TRBD1 matching over 11 bases. CDR1 and CDR2 from the germline V gene are MNHEY and SVGAGI. This CDR3 has 15 residues. Unmatched junction bases numbered 9, after V lost 4 bases and J lost 13 bases. The CDR3: CASSWDRGLMSPLHF. In nucleotides, the CDR3 is TGTGCCAGCAGTTGGGACAGGGGGTTAATGTCCCCCCTCCACTTT.

This clone was counted a few times. The chain employs TRBV6-5 and TRBJ1-1; D might be TRBD1 (5 bases). CDR3 length: 14 amino acids. Trimming left V 6 bases short and J 5 bases short, with 16 bases between. Germline CDR1 is MNHEY and CDR2 is SVGAGI. CDR3 nucleotide sequence: TGTGCCAGCAGCCTCACGGAGGGGCGGACTGAAGCTTTCTTT. Protein: CASSLTEGRTEAFF.

This sequence joins TRBV27 and TRBJ2-3, with TRBD1 as a possible D gene (5 bases). The CDR3 consists of 15 residues. The V gene lost 2 bases and the J gene lost 2 bases, with 11 bases spanning the gap. Germline assignment: CDR1 MNHEY and CDR2 SMNVEV (reference sequence). Here the CDR3 reads CASSLGLGHTDTQYF. The CDR3 DNA is TGTGCCAGCAGTTTAGGGCTAGGACACACAGATACGCAGTATTTT.

This clone was recorded a few times. This chain uses TRBV2 with TRBJ2-2; TRBD2 matches at 7 bases. The germline V gene has CDR1 SNHLY and CDR2 FYNNEI. This CDR3 contains 17 residues. V trimming: 6 bases; J trimming: 3 bases; junction bases outside the gene matches: 13. The CDR3 is CASSQAGDYLHTGELFF. For the CDR3, the DNA is TGTGCCAGCAGCCAGGCGGGGGACTACTTACACACCGGGGAGCTGTTTTTT.

The gene calls are TRBV7-2 and TRBJ1-3; D is unclear. CDR1 and CDR2 (germline): SGHTA, FQGNSA. The length of the CDR3 is 13 residues. V lost 5 bases to trimming and J lost 3 bases, with 8 bases between them. The DNA for the CDR3 is TGTGCCAGCAGCCCCTCCTATGGAAACACCATATATTTT. This translates into CASSPSYGNTIYF.

This clone has only one observation. The V gene is TRBV18, the J gene TRBJ2-1; 7 bases are a match to TRBD2. The CDR3 runs 21 residues. The J segment lost 4 bases and the V segment lost 2 bases, leaving 23 bases of the junction unmatched. Germline lookup yields CDR1 KGHSH and CDR2 LQKENI. Here the CDR3 reads CASSPLWGGGHEFGGYNEQFF. The DNA for the CDR3 is TGTGCCAGCTCACCATTGTGGGGGGGTGGACACGAATTCGGAGGGTACAATGAGCAGTTCTTC.

The chain has TRBV15 and TRBJ1-3; D gene unclear. CDR1 is LNHNV and CDR2 is YYDKDF in the germline V gene (reference sequence). V was trimmed by 0 bases and J by 2 bases, leaving 8 bases between them. This CDR3 has 15 amino acids. The CDR3 loop is CATSRDVAPGNTIYF. The CDR3 DNA reads TGTGCCACCAGCAGAGATGTAGCACCTGGAAACACCATATATTTT. The full variable domain, with the rest looked up from reference TRBV15 and TRBJ1-3, is DAMVIQNPRYQVTQFGKPVTLSCSQTLNHNVMYWYQQKSSQAPKLLFHYYDKDFNNEADTPDNFQSRRPNTSFCFLDIRSPGLGDTAMYLCATSRDVAPGNTIYFGEGSWLTVV.

Only one count was recorded for this clone. The chain employs TRBV10-3 and TRBJ2-1; TRBD2 aligns across 14 bases. This CDR3 is built from 16 residues. Germline trimming cut 10 bases from V and 9 bases from J; bases unmatched to any gene: 14. Germline V lookup: CDR1 ENHRY, CDR2 SYGVKD. The CDR3 loop reads CATGTSGRGLYGEQFF. CDR3 nucleotides: TGTGCCACCGGGACTAGCGGGAGAGGGTTGTATGGTGAGCAGTTCTTC.

A single count supports this clone. The rearrangement joins TRBV18 to TRBJ2-7; a weak D match, TRBD2 (6 bases). The CDR3 contains 14 residues. Per germline, CDR1 KGHSH and CDR2 LQKENI. V lost 3 bases and J 0 bases, leaving 9 bases between the germline ends. CDR3 coding DNA: TGTGCCAGCTCACCTTCCGGGGGCTCCTACGAGCAGTACTTC. It codes for CASSPSGGSYEQYF.

J is TRBJ2-2 and V is TRBV5-6, with 8 bases matching TRBD1. The trim removed 2 bases at V and 1 base at J, leaving 7 bases unmatched. Per the germline V gene, CDR1 is SGHDT and CDR2 is YYEEEE. The CDR3 runs to 17 residues. In DNA, the CDR3 is TGTGCCAGCAGCTTCGGGACAGGAGGCGGGAACACCGGGGAGCTGTTTTTT. This sequence encodes CASSFGTGGGNTGELFF.

V and J are TRBV28 and TRBJ2-5; possible D gene TRBD1, 6 bases. The CDR3 contains 13 residues. CDR1 is MDHEN and CDR2 is SYDVKM in the germline V gene. V was trimmed by 1 base and J by 4 bases, leaving 7 bases between them. CDR3 nucleotides: TGTGCCAGCAGTTTATTCAGGGGAGAGACCCAGTACTTC. Its translation: CASSLFRGETQYF.

The rearrangement joins TRBV4-3 to TRBJ1-5; no definite D call. CDR1 and CDR2 from the germline V gene are LGHNA and YSLEER. Trimming removed 0 bases from V and 4 bases from J, with 13 bases in between. This CDR3 is built from 16 residues. CDR3 amino acids: CASSQDTGVGNQPQHF. CDR3 sequence (DNA): TGCGCCAGCAGCCAAGATACCGGGGTAGGAAATCAGCCCCAGCATTTT.

The chain combines TRBV7-2 with TRBJ2-5; a possible D gene is TRBD1 (5 bases). V dropped 5 bases and J dropped 4 bases, with 17 bases sitting between them. The CDR3 is 15 residues long. Germline V gives CDR1 SGHTA, CDR2 FQGNSA. The chain's CDR3 is CASSARRVRGETQYF. The CDR3 DNA is TGTGCCAGCAGCGCCCGTAGAGTAAGGGGAGAGACCCAGTACTTC.

This rearrangement joins TRBV30 to TRBJ1-6, with unresolved D. This CDR3 is 15 amino acids long. V lost 4 bases, J lost 0 bases, and 10 bases lay in between. The germline gives CDR1 GTSNPN, CDR2 SVGIG (reference sequence). CDR3 amino acids: CAWNPGSSYNSPLHF. Written as DNA, the CDR3 is TGTGCCTGGAATCCTGGGAGCTCCTATAATTCACCCCTCCACTTT.

This rearrangement joins TRBV5-1 to TRBJ2-1; 8 bases line up with TRBD2. This CDR3 contains 15 residues. Germline CDR1 is SGHRS and CDR2 is YFSETQ. The V and J ends lost 4 bases and 8 bases, in that order; junction bases with no gene match: 11. The CDR3: CASSPIAGMPDEQFF. The CDR3 DNA is TGCGCCAGCAGCCCTATAGCGGGAATGCCGGATGAGCAGTTCTTC.

The gene calls are TRBV6-1 and TRBJ1-1, with 7 bases fitting TRBD1. The V gene's germline CDR1 is MNHNS and CDR2 SASEGT. The CDR3 length is 14 residues. V gave up 6 bases and J gave up 1 base; unmatched junction bases: 5. The CDR3 protein is CASRVRQGNTEAFF. CDR3 bases: TGTGCCAGCAGGGTAAGACAGGGGAACACTGAAGCTTTCTTT.

The rearrangement joins TRBV19 to TRBJ2-7; 8 bases are a match to TRBD1. The CDR3 has 14 residues. J gave up 6 bases and V 4 bases, and 8 bases lay outside the gene matches. Germline V lookup: CDR1 LNHDA, CDR2 SQIVND (reference sequence). CDR3 in amino acids: CASSKNGQGSEQYF. The CDR3 coding sequence is TGTGCCAGTAGTAAGAATGGACAGGGAAGCGAGCAGTACTTC.

The J gene is TRBJ2-7, the V gene TRBV11-2; 12 bases are shared with TRBD2. CDR1 SGHAT and CDR2 FQNNGV come from the germline V gene. V shed 3 bases, J shed 7 bases, and the junction held 10 bases outside the gene matches. The length of the CDR3 is 16 residues. Here the CDR3 DNA reads TGTGCCAGCAGCTTGCTAGCGGGAGGGCTCCCGGGGGAGCAGTACTTC. Encoded protein: CASSLLAGGLPGEQYF.

This chain's CDR3 is CASSIRDSLNYGYTF. The CDR3 DNA reads TGTGCCAGTAGTATTAGGGACAGCCTCAACTATGGCTACACCTTC. The genes are TRBV19 and TRBJ1-2, with 7 bases that match TRBD1. Germline-derived CDR1 and CDR2 are LNHDA and SQIVND (reference sequence). The CDR3 totals 15 residues. The junction had 6 bases not matched to a gene; V was cut back by 3 bases and J by 2 bases.